This T cell receptor (beta chain) was captured in a study of T cells in Graves' hyperthyroidism and ophthalmopathy. Study results and caveats: Blood held most thyroid clonotypes expanded above 0.001 frequency.

Calling Graves' hyperthyroidism stable meant ophthalmopathy did not progress within 18 months. Any patient presenting with uncontrolled infection, other autoimmune disease, pregnancy or lactation was left out. Using more than 8 ml of fresh peripheral blood, PBMCs were prepared. The CDR3 regions of TCR beta were amplified from RNA transcripts. The TCR CDR3 was amplified in a first-round RT-PCR using the HTBI primer set. TCRdb used MiXCR to reprocess the multiplex PCR reads, holding one entry per CDR3 protein. The sample carries about half a million distinct CDR3 sequences, around 20% recorded once. This clonotype was counted ten times or more. The antigen is undetermined. The CDR3 is 15 residues long. Germline V lookup: CDR1 SGHVS, CDR2 FQNEAQ. Trimming shortened V by 6 bases and J by 0 bases, and 15 bases separated the two germline ends.

The sequenced sample consisted of blood. The clonotype comes from a man younger than 35 with Graves' hyperthyroidism. This chain uses TRBV7-8 with TRBJ2-7; tentative D call: TRBD1 (5 bases). The CDR3 sequence: CASSLKGSYSYEQYF. The CDR3 DNA sequence: TGTGCCAGCAGTCTTAAGGGGTCTTACTCCTACGAGCAGTACTTC.